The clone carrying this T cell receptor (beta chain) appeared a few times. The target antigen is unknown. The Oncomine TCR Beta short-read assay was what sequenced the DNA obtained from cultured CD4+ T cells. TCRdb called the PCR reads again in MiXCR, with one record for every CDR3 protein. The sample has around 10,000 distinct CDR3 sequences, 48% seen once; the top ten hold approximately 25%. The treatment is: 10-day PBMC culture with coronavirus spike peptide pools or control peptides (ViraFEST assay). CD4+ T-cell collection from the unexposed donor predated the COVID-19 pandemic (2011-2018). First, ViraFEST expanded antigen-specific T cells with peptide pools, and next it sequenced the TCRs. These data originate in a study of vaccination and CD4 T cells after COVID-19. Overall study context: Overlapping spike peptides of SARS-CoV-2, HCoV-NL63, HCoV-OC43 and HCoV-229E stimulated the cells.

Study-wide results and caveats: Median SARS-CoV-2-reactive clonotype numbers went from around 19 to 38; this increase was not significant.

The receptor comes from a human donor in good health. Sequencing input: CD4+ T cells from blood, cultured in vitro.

The CDR3 loop reads CASSSLTGSSGYTF. DNA for the CDR3: TGTGCCAGCAGTTCACTGACAGGGTCAAGCGGCTACACCTTC. The J gene is TRBJ1-2, the V gene TRBV6-5; 7 bases agree with TRBD1. V gave up 4 bases and J gave up 8 bases; unmatched junction bases: 10. This CDR3 has 14 residues. In germline, CDR1 is MNHEY, CDR2 SVGAGI.